Shown below are 22 T cell receptor beta chains from a single sample sequenced in a study of cytomegalovirus exposure and HLA in healthy donors. The primer mix had 60 Vbeta and 13 Jbeta primers. The repertoire was sequenced with immunoSEQ multiplex PCR; TCRdb's copy has only in-frame clones and lacks some. The repertoire includes some 250,000 clones, about 80% of them detected once, and around 8.3% sits in the top ten. Sequencing input: PBMCs. The receptors shown here come from a woman aged 60 to 75 in good health and CMV-seropositive.

This clone showed up just a few times. The chain has TRBV6-4 and TRBJ2-1; a possible D gene is TRBD1 (5 bases). V lost 7 bases to trimming and J lost 7 bases, with 17 bases between them. The CDR3 consists of 14 residues. The germline V gene encodes CDR1 MRHNA and CDR2 SNTAGT. The CDR3: CASIRVAGRNEQFF. The CDR3 coding sequence is TGTGCCAGCATTCGCGTGGCAGGGCGGAATGAGCAGTTCTTC.

The chain is built from TRBV18 and TRBJ2-7, with 13 bases that match TRBD2. CDR3 size: 15 residues. V gave up 3 bases and J gave up 5 bases; unmatched junction bases: 4. Germline CDR1 KGHSH, CDR2 LQKENI. The CDR3 is CASSPGLAGINEQYF. Here the CDR3 DNA reads TGTGCCAGCTCACCGGGACTAGCGGGAATCAACGAGCAGTACTTC.

The genes are TRBV5-1 and TRBJ2-1; the match to TRBD1 covers 10 bases. V dropped 0 bases and J dropped 8; count of bases not matched to a gene: 8. Germline V gene data show CDR1 as SGHRS and CDR2 as YFSETQ. There are 16 residues in the CDR3. CDR3 sequence (DNA): TGCGCCAGCAGCTTGGGCTCGACAGGGGGCGGGGATGAGCAGTTCTTC. As protein: CASSLGSTGGGDEQFF. Drawing the rest from reference TRBV5-1 and TRBJ2-1, the complete variable domain is KAGVTQTPRYLIKTRGQQVTLSCSPISGHRSVSWYQQTPGQGLQFLFEYFSETQRNKGNFPGRFSGRQFSNSRSEMNVSTLELGDSALYLCASSLGSTGGGDEQFFGPGTRLTVL.

A remark on this clone: Other nucleotide sequences in the sample specify the same CDR3. The V gene is TRBV5-5, the J gene TRBJ2-7; 11 bases align to TRBD1. Per germline, CDR1 SGHKS and CDR2 YYEKEE (reference sequence). This CDR3 has 15 residues. Losses at the gene ends were 6 bases for V and 9 bases for J; bases not matched to a gene: 14. Here the CDR3 reads CASIMGQGEGGGQYF. The CDR3 DNA reads as TGTGCCAGCATCATGGGACAGGGGGAAGGCGGGGGGCAGTACTTC.

This sequence joins TRBV11-2 and TRBJ2-3, with TRBD2 matching over 9 bases. Germline loops: CDR1 SGHAT, CDR2 FQNNGV. The CDR3 has 16 residues. V lost 5 bases, J lost 3 bases, and 9 bases stayed unmatched. CDR3 amino acids: CASSPSAGGWTDTQYF. The CDR3 DNA follows: TGTGCCAGCAGCCCCTCCGCGGGAGGGTGGACAGATACGCAGTATTTT. The full variable domain, with the rest looked up from reference TRBV11-2 and TRBJ2-3, is EAGVAQSPRYKIIEKRQSVAFWCNPISGHATLYWYQQILGQGPKLLIQFQNNGVVDDSQLPKDRFSAERLKGVDSTLKIQPAKLEDSAVYLCASSPSAGGWTDTQYFGPGTRLTVL.

The gene calls are TRBV18 and TRBJ2-7; 7 bases align to TRBD1. V was pared by 3 bases and J by 1 base, with 3 bases of the junction left unmatched. The CDR3 is 14 residues long. Germline V lookup: CDR1 KGHSH, CDR2 LQKENI. The CDR3 region is CASSPQGQSYEQYF. In DNA form, the CDR3 reads TGTGCCAGCTCACCGCAGGGACAGTCCTACGAGCAGTACTTC.

This clone was seen just once. The rearrangement links TRBV27 to TRBJ2-1, with a possible D match to TRBD2 (6 bases). Germline lookup yields CDR1 MNHEY and CDR2 SMNVEV (reference sequence). The V gene lost 2 bases and the J gene lost 5 bases, with 13 bases spanning the gap. The CDR3 runs 15 residues. The CDR3 nucleotides read TGTGCCAGCAGTTTAGACGGGAGTTCCCACAATGAGCAGTTCTTC. This translates into CASSLDGSSHNEQFF.

The genes are TRBV5-1 and TRBJ1-1, with TRBD1 as a possible D gene (5 bases). Germline loops: CDR1 SGHRS, CDR2 YFSETQ. The CDR3 extends over 14 amino acids. V shed 0 bases and J shed 10 bases, with 16 bases lying between them. The CDR3 sequence is CASSLEAGIGGAFF. The CDR3, as DNA: TGCGCCAGCAGCTTGGAAGCAGGGATTGGCGGAGCTTTCTTT.

The chain couples TRBV11-2 to TRBJ1-2; D unclear. The germline V gene encodes CDR1 SGHAT and CDR2 FQNNGV. With 1 base removed from V and 4 bases from J, the gap between germline ends came to 13 bases. The CDR3 covers 15 residues. The CDR3 loop is CASSLVLRSGYGYTF. The CDR3 DNA sequence: TGTGCCAGCAGCTTAGTTCTCCGTAGCGGCTATGGCTACACCTTC. Using reference TRBV11-2 and TRBJ1-2 for the parts outside the CDR3, the full variable domain is EAGVAQSPRYKIIEKRQSVAFWCNPISGHATLYWYQQILGQGPKLLIQFQNNGVVDDSQLPKDRFSAERLKGVDSTLKIQPAKLEDSAVYLCASSLVLRSGYGYTFGSGTRLTVV.

This clone was detected a few times. The chain recombines TRBV5-6 with TRBJ2-1, with 9 bases matching TRBD2. This CDR3 has 14 residues. In germline, CDR1 is SGHDT, CDR2 YYEEEE. Trimming cost V 4 bases and J 6 bases; bases outside gene matches: 5. DNA of the CDR3: TGTGCCAGCAGCCAGACTAGCGGCCTCAATGAGCAGTTCTTC. Amino acids: CASSQTSGLNEQFF. The full variable domain, rest sourced from reference TRBV5-6 and TRBJ2-1, is DAGVTQSPTHLIKTRGQQVTLRCSPKSGHDTVSWYQQALGQGPQFIFQYYEEEERQRGNFPDRFSGHQFPNYSSELNVNALLLGDSALYLCASSQTSGLNEQFFGPGTRLTVL.

V usage is TRBV6-5 and J usage is TRBJ2-3; D ambiguous. V dropped 4 bases and J dropped 2 bases, with 7 bases sitting between them. Germline assignment: CDR1 MNHEY and CDR2 SVGAGI. CDR3 size: 13 residues. The chain's CDR3 is CASSSPVTDTQYF. Written as DNA, the CDR3 is TGTGCCAGCAGTTCACCAGTCACAGATACGCAGTATTTT.

The chain has TRBV2 and TRBJ1-5; D uncertain. The CDR3 is made up of 15 amino acids. Germline V gene sequence: CDR1 SNHLY, CDR2 FYNNEI. The ends were cut back, 5 bases at V and 0 bases at J, with 11 bases in the middle. CDR3 in DNA: TGTGCCAGCAGTAGAGGAGGCTATAGCAATCAGCCCCAGCATTTT. Translation: CASSRGGYSNQPQHF. Looking up the rest from reference TRBV2 and TRBJ1-5 gives the full variable domain: EPEVTQTPSHQVTQMGQEVILRCVPISNHLYFYWYRQILGQKVEFLVSFYNNEISEKSEIFDDQFSVERPDGSNFTLKIRSTKLEDSAMYFCASSRGGYSNQPQHFGDGTRLSIL.

The chain employs TRBV18 and TRBJ2-7, with no clear D. Germline V gives CDR1 KGHSH, CDR2 LQKENI. The CDR3 sequence is 14 residues long. Trimming took 3 bases from V and 0 from J, leaving 9 bases between them. This chain's CDR3 is CASSPLSVSYEQYF. The CDR3 nucleotides read TGTGCCAGCTCACCTCTCTCCGTCTCCTACGAGCAGTACTTC.

Written as DNA, the CDR3 is TGTGCCAGCAGTTGGGACACTCGCACAGATACGCAGTATTTT. The encoded protein is CASSWDTRTDTQYF. The chain uses TRBV27 and TRBJ2-3, with D possibly matching TRBD1 (6 bases). The germline CDR1 and CDR2 sequences are MNHEY and SMNVEV (reference sequence). The CDR3 runs 14 residues. Trimming shortened V by 4 bases and J by 1 base, and 9 bases separated the two germline ends.

This rearrangement joins TRBV13 to TRBJ2-2, with TRBD1 as a possible D gene (5 bases). The CDR3 is 14 residues long. Trimming left V 7 bases short and J 1 base short, with 10 bases between. Germline CDR1 reads PRHDT; CDR2 reads FYEKMQ (reference sequence). The CDR3 sequence: CASKGILNTGELFF. The CDR3 DNA is TGTGCCAGCAAGGGGATCCTGAACACCGGGGAGCTGTTTTTT.

The chain uses TRBV30 and TRBJ2-7, with 10 bases matching TRBD2. This CDR3 comprises 15 residues. After removal of 3 bases from V and 2 bases from J, the junction contained 7 bases not matched to a gene. Per the germline V gene, CDR1 is GTSNPN and CDR2 is SVGIG (reference sequence). In nucleotides, the CDR3 is TGTGCCTGGAGGAGAGCGGGAGGGCCCGCCTACGAGCAGTACTTC. As protein: CAWRRAGGPAYEQYF. The entire variable domain, with the rest obtained from reference TRBV30 and TRBJ2-7, is as follows: SQTIHQWPATLVQPVGSPLSLECTVEGTSNPNLYWYRQAAGRGLQLLFYSVGIGQISSEVPQNLSASRPQDRQFILSSKKLLLSDSGFYLCAWRRAGGPAYEQYFGPGTRLTVT.

The rearrangement joins TRBV5-1 to TRBJ2-1, with D uncertain. V was pared by 0 bases and J by 0 bases, with 7 bases between. Per the germline V gene, CDR1 is SGHRS and CDR2 is YFSETQ. This CDR3 has 15 amino acids. This CDR3 reads CASSLESSSYNEQFF. DNA of the CDR3: TGCGCCAGCAGCTTGGAGTCTAGCTCCTACAATGAGCAGTTCTTC.

This clone occurred a few times. The chain combines TRBV28 with TRBJ1-4; a weak D match, TRBD1 (6 bases). The CDR3 runs to 14 residues. CDR1 and CDR2 (germline): MDHEN, SYDVKM. Trimming pared 5 bases from V and 8 bases from J, leaving 15 bases between. This chain's CDR3 is CASSTFQGLEKLFF. CDR3 sequence (DNA): TGTGCCAGCAGTACTTTCCAGGGGTTGGAAAAACTGTTTTTT. Supplemented by reference TRBV28 and TRBJ1-4, the full variable domain reads DVKVTQSSRYLVKRTGEKVFLECVQDMDHENMFWYRQDPGLGLRLIYFSYDVKMKEKGDIPEGYSVSREKKERFSLILESASTNQTSMYLCASSTFQGLEKLFFGSGTQLSVL.

This chain links TRBV6-1 with TRBJ2-4; no clear D. Looked up from germline, CDR1 is MNHNS and CDR2 is SASEGT. The V end lost 8 bases, the J end lost 0 bases, and 14 bases lay between the germline ends. CDR3 length: 15 residues. The CDR3: CASLPKELAKNIQYF. The CDR3 coding sequence is TGTGCCAGCTTACCCAAAGAGCTAGCCAAAAACATTCAGTACTTC.

The genes are TRBV28 and TRBJ1-2, with 12 bases matching TRBD1. V lost 3 bases to trimming and J lost 8 bases; unmatched junction nucleotides: 10. CDR3 length: 16 amino acids. Germline lookup yields CDR1 MDHEN and CDR2 SYDVKM. CDR3 sequence: CASSFPPGQGAGGYTF. Written as DNA, the CDR3 is TGTGCCAGCAGTTTCCCACCGGGACAGGGGGCAGGAGGCTACACCTTC.

The table lists this clone with a count of one. The chain carries TRBV6-5 and TRBJ2-7; 7 bases agree with TRBD2. V shed 8 bases and J 2 bases; nucleotides not matched to a gene: 12. The CDR3 has 15 amino acids. Germline assignment: CDR1 MNHEY and CDR2 SVGAGI. In nucleotides, the CDR3 is TGTGCCAGCCGAAGACCCGGGACTACCGCCTACGAGCAGTACTTC. This gives the protein CASRRPGTTAYEQYF.

The chain has TRBV14 and TRBJ2-7; 9 nucleotides agree with TRBD1. V was clipped by 4 bases and J by 6 bases; unmatched bases: 10. The CDR3 extends over 15 amino acids. Germline V gene sequence: CDR1 SGHDN, CDR2 FVKESK. CDR3 residues: CASSRLQGAGGEQYF. CDR3 DNA: TGTGCCAGCAGCCGACTACAGGGGGCCGGCGGCGAGCAGTACTTC.